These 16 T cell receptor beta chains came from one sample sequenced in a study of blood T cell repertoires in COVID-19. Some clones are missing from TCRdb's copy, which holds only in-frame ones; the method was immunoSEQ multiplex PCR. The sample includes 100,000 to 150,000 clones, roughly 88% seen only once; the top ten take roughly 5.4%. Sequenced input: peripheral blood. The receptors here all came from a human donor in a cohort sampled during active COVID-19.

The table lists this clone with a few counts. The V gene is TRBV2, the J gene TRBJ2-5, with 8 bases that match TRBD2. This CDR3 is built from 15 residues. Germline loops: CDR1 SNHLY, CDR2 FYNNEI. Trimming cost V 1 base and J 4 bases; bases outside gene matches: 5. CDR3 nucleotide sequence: TGTGCCAGCAGTGAAGGGAGGGGACTAGGAGAGACCCAGTACTTC. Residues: CASSEGRGLGETQYF.

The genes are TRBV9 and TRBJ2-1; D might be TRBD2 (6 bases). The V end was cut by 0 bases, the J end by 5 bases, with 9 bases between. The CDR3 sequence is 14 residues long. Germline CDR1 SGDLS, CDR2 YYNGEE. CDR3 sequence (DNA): TGTGCCAGCAGCGTAGGGGGAGGAAACAATGAGCAGTTCTTC. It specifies CASSVGGGNNEQFF.

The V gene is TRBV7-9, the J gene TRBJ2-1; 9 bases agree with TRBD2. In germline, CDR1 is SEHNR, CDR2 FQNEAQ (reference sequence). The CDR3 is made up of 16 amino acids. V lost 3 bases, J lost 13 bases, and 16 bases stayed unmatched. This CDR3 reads CASSLRRREGHPDQFF. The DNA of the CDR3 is TGTGCCAGCAGCTTGAGAAGGCGGGAGGGCCACCCGGATCAGTTCTTC. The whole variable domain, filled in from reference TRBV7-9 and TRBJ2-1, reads DTGVSQNPRHKITKRGQNVTFRCDPISEHNRLYWYRQTLGQGPEFLTYFQNEAQLEKSRLLSDRFSAERPKGSFSTLEIQRTEQGDSAMYLCASSLRRREGHPDQFFGPGTRLTVL.

The CDR3 DNA reads as TGTGCCAGCAGCTTAATGAGTCTAGCGGGGAACACCGGGGAGCTGTTTTTT. Amino acids: CASSLMSLAGNTGELFF. The chain recombines TRBV7-3 with TRBJ2-2; TRBD2 agrees at 8 bases. This CDR3 is built from 17 residues. The V segment lost 1 base and the J segment 1 base; nucleotides outside the gene matches: 5. The V gene's germline CDR1 is SGHTA and CDR2 FQGTGA. Full variable domain (outside the CDR3, taken from reference TRBV7-3 and TRBJ2-2): GAGVSQTPSNKVTEKGKYVELRCDPISGHTALYWYRQSLGQGPEFLIYFQGTGAADDSGLPNDRFFAVRPEGSVSTLKIQRTERGDSAVYLCASSLMSLAGNTGELFFGEGSRLTVL.

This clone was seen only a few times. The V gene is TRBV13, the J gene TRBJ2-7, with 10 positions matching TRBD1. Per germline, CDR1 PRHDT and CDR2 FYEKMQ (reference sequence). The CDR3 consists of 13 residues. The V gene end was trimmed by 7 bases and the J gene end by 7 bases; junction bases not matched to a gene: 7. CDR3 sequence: CASTPGQGREQYF. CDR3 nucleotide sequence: TGTGCCAGCACCCCGGGACAGGGGCGAGAGCAGTACTTC.

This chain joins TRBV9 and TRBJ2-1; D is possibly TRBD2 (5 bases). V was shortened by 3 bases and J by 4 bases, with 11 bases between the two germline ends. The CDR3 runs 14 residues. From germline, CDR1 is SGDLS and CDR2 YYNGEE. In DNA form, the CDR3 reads TGTGCCAGCAGCGCAAACGGGATTTACAATGAGCAGTTCTTC. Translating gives CASSANGIYNEQFF.

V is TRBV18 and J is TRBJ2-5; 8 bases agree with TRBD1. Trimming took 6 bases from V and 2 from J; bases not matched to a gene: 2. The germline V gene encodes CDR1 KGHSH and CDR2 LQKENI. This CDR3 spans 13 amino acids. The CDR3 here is CASSGTGQETQYF. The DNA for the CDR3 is TGTGCCAGCTCCGGGACAGGACAAGAGACCCAGTACTTC.

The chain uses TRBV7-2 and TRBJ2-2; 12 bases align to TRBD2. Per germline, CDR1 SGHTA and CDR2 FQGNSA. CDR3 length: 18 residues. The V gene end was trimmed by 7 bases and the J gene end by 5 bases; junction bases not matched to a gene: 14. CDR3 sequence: CASTPGRLAGVWTGELFF. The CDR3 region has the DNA TGTGCCAGCACCCCCGGGAGACTAGCGGGAGTTTGGACCGGGGAGCTGTTTTTT.

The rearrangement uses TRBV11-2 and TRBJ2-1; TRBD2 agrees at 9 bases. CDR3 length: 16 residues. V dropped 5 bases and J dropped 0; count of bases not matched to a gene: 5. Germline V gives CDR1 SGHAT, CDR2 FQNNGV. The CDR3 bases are TGTGCCAGCAGCCCCCGACTAGCGGACTCCTACAATGAGCAGTTCTTC. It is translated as CASSPRLADSYNEQFF.

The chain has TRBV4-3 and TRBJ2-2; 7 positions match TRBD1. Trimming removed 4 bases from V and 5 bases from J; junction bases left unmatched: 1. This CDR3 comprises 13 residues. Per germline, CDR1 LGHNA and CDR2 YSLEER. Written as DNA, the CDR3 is TGCGCCAGCAGCCCACAGGGGACCGGGGAGCTGTTTTTT. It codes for CASSPQGTGELFF.

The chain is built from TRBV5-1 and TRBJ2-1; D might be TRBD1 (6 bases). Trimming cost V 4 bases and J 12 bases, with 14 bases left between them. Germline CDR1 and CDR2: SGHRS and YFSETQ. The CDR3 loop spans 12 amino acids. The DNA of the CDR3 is TGCGCCAGCAGCACAGAACAGGGTGCGCAGTTCTTC. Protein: CASSTEQGAQFF.

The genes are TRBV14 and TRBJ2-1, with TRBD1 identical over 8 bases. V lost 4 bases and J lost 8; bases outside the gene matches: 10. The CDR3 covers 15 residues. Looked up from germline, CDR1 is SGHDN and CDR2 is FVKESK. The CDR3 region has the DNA TGTGCCAGCAGCCTGATCCAGGGGGCGCATCATGAGCAGTTCTTC. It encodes CASSLIQGAHHEQFF.

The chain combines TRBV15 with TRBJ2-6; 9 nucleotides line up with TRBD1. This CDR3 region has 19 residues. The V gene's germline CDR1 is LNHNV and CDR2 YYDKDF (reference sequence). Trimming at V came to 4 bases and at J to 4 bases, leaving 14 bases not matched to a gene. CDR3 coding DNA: TGTGCCACCAGCAAATGGGGGACAGGGTCCCGGAGCGGGGCCAACGTCCTGACTTTC. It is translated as CATSKWGTGSRSGANVLTF.

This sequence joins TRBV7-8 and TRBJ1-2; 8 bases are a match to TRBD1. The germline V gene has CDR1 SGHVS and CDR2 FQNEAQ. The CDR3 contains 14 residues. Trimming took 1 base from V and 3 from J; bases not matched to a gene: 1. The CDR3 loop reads CASSLGTGYYGYTF. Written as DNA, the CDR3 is TGTGCCAGCAGCTTAGGGACAGGGTACTATGGCTACACCTTC.

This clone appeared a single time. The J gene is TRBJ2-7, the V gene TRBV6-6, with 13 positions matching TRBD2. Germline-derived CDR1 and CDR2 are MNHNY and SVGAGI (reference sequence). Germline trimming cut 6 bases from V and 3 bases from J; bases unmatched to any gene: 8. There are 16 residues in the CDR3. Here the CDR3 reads CASSPGTSGKGYEQYF. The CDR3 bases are TGTGCCAGCAGCCCCGGGACTAGCGGGAAGGGCTACGAGCAGTACTTC.

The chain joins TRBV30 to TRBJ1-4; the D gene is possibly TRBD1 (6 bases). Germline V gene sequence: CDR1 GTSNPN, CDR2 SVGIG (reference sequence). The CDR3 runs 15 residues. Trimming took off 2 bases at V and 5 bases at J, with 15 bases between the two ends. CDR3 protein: CAWSPTRGGNEKLFF. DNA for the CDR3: TGTGCCTGGAGTCCAACCAGGGGTGGGAATGAAAAACTGTTTTTT.